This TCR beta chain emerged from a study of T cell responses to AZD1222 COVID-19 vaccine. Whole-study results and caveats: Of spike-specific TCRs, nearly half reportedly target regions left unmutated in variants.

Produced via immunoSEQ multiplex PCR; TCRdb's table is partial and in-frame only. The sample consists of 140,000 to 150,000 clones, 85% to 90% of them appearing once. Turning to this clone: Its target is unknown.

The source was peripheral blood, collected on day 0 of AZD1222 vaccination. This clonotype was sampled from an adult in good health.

In nucleotides, the CDR3 is TGTGCCTGGAGTGGGGTCGGGACTGAAGCTTTCTTT. Translated, it gives CAWSGVGTEAFF. This chain links TRBV30 with TRBJ1-1; D call uncertain. The V and J ends lost 1 base and 5 bases respectively, with 8 bases between them. The length of the CDR3 is 12 residues. Germline CDR1 and CDR2: GTSNPN and SVGIG (reference sequence).